A selection of T cell receptor beta chains follows, all from one sample in a study of T cells expressing NK-cell markers. TCRdb re-called the 5' RACE reads; one entry per CDR3 protein, DNA not given. This sample's clone table lists 300,000 to 500,000 distinct CDR3 sequences. The sample comprised blood T cells: a sorted CD56 or NKG2C T cell subset, CD4+ or CD8+ T cells, or bulk PBMC T cells (not recorded which). The receptors stem from a woman aged 50 to 65 in good health. Each CDR3 is given with its conserved first and last residue.

v_gene	j_gene	CDR3aa
TRBV5-1	TRBJ1-4	CASRTSATNEKLFF
TRBV29-1	TRBJ2-2	CSAGTPGLAGSLVSGELFF
TRBV24-1	TRBJ2-3	CATSDLWRASTDTQYF
TRBV7-2	TRBJ1-1	CASSLAHGGMTEAFF
TRBV7-9	TRBJ2-7	CASSPLGLYEQYF
TRBV11-2	TRBJ2-5	CASSLVGVGGSFATQYF
TRBV12-3/TRBV12-4	TRBJ2-7	CASSPPGLGVAEQYF
TRBV9	TRBJ2-5	CASSGHTSETQYF
TRBV5-1	TRBJ2-1	CASNPGLGVRNEQFF
TRBV5-8	TRBJ2-3	CACFPSGSDTQYF
TRBV4-1	TRBJ2-1	CASSKTPPSYNEQFF
TRBV7-9	TRBJ2-1	CASSSRQGYEQFF
TRBV7-9	TRBJ2-1	CASSLVFRRSEQFF
TRBV7-8	TRBJ2-1	CASSLRGGLEGEQFF
TRBV11-2	TRBJ2-1	CASSSWGLASYNEQFF
TRBV12-3/TRBV12-4	TRBJ2-5	CASRALGTSGQETQYF
TRBV6-6	TRBJ1-3	CASITPGGTIYF
TRBV12-3/TRBV12-4	TRBJ2-2	CASSFLRGPNTGELFF
TRBV5-1	TRBJ2-5	CASSLSVGAETQYF
TRBV6-2/TRBV6-3	TRBJ2-2	CASRAGGHVRTGELFF
TRBV4-2	TRBJ2-7	CASSQTRLVGYEQYF
TRBV28	TRBJ2-2	CASSLRLLAGGNTGELFF
TRBV5-1	TRBJ2-5	CASTHTSDRETQYF
TRBV20-1	TRBJ1-1	CSAEPTGTEAFF
TRBV27	TRBJ2-5	CASSSPFGTQYF
TRBV5-5	TRBJ2-1	CASTLGSNEQFF
TRBV7-2	TRBJ2-3	CASSRVGLDTQYF
TRBV14	TRBJ1-6	CASSQQDRSSYNSPLHF
TRBV7-9	TRBJ2-2	CASSLPGLAYHTGELFF
TRBV5-6	TRBJ2-7	CASSRPRQGVGEQYF
TRBV10-3	TRBJ2-1	CAIREPVDRKLFF
TRBV5-1	TRBJ2-1	CASSLEGAGRRSYNEQFF
TRBV20-1	TRBJ2-1	CSASGTGDEQFF
TRBV9	TRBJ2-1	CASSVELAGRNNEQFF
TRBV2	TRBJ2-1	CASSEGLAANEQFF
TRBV9	TRBJ2-1	CASSVASGFDNEQFF
TRBV5-1	TRBJ2-7	CASSSSLPSYEQYF
TRBV5-4	TRBJ2-5	CASSQIPGETQYF
TRBV3-1	TRBJ1-1	CASSQLRSTEAFF
TRBV12-3/TRBV12-4	TRBJ2-1	CASRPLGSPYNEQFF
TRBV2	TRBJ2-1	CASRAELAGTTEQFF
TRBV5-1	TRBJ2-3	CASSLKFPGTSGSITDTQYF
TRBV5-6	TRBJ2-3	CASSSGTRLSTDTQYF
TRBV13	TRBJ2-1	CASSPGESNNEQFF
TRBV14	TRBJ2-1	CASSQEFGGVEQFF
TRBV19	TRBJ2-5	CASSPGGEVTQYF
TRBV7-8	TRBJ2-1	CASSLGTGYNEQFF
TRBV4-2	TRBJ2-7	CASSNGVFKEQYF
TRBV18	TRBJ2-7	CASSPMAGGYEQYF
TRBV4-1	TRBJ1-1	CASSQGRGNTEAFF
TRBV29-1	TRBJ2-2	CSAALAVGQVGELFF
TRBV5-1	TRBJ2-1	CASSSLGKSSYNEQFF
TRBV7-2	TRBJ2-3	CASSRFGTRVADTQYF
TRBV7-9	TRBJ2-1	CASSLGGTRLNEQFF
TRBV5-5	TRBJ1-1	CASSLEDIIRGEAFF
TRBV14	TRBJ2-5	CASSPQDRGETQYF
TRBV5-1	TRBJ2-3	CASSSQAARTDTQYF
TRBV27	TRBJ2-4	CASSTAGGSAKNIQYF
TRBV6-1	TRBJ2-4	CASSEWRGRGADIQYF
TRBV5-1	TRBJ2-3	CASSLALAGGPADTQYF